This entry is about one TCR beta chain. The CDR3 length is 12 residues. Germline-derived CDR1 and CDR2 are SGHTA and FQGNSA. V lost 4 bases to trimming and J lost 12 bases; unmatched junction nucleotides: 5. The data stem from a study of blood T cell repertoires in COVID-19. Across the study: T cells, B-cell-depleted T cells, or PBMCs provided the cDNA or gDNA that served as material.

Original processing notes: Quantification of nucleated cells was approximated via reference gene primer amplification. Sequencing used immunoSEQ multiplex PCR; TCRdb keeps in-frame clones, though not all of them. D and trimming were read from the DNA, whereas the V and J calls and clone size are those reported in that table. The sample consists of 88,000 or so clones, around 88% of them appearing once. The chain uses TRBV7-2 and TRBJ2-1; 8 bases agree with TRBD1. The receptor's source is a man aged 55 to 69 with acute or convalescent COVID-19. Sequencing was performed on peripheral blood. CDR3 coding DNA: TGTGCCAGCAGCTCCTGGACAGGGCCGCAGTTCTTC. As protein: CASSSWTGPQFF.